The 14 T cell receptor beta chains in this list originate from one sample, sequenced in a study of cytomegalovirus exposure and HLA in healthy donors. PCR used 60 Vbeta primers and 13 Jbeta primers. Profiling relied on immunoSEQ multiplex PCR, and the TCRdb table lists in-frame clones only, not all of them. In the table there are some 110,000 clones, 65% to 80% of which are singletons. Sequences were obtained from PBMCs. The receptors come from a man in his thirties or forties in good health and CMV-seropositive.

This clone was observed a few times. V and J are TRBV6-6 and TRBJ2-2; D not certain. The germline V gene encodes CDR1 MNHNY and CDR2 SVGAGI (reference sequence). The CDR3 length is 13 residues. Trimming left V 6 bases short and J 4 bases short, with 9 bases between. CDR3 nucleotides: TGTGCCAGCAGCGGTGTTATCACCGGGGAGCTGTTTTTT. It specifies CASSGVITGELFF.

The chain joins TRBV7-9 to TRBJ1-6; TRBD1 matches at 8 bases. The CDR3 sequence is 15 residues long. Germline CDR1 and CDR2: SEHNR and FQNEAQ (reference sequence). The V gene end was trimmed by 5 bases and the J gene end by 11 bases; junction bases not matched to a gene: 11. Here the CDR3 DNA reads TGTGCCAGCAGCCCGAGGTCCAGGGGGCTCGCACCCCTCCACTTT. This codes for CASSPRSRGLAPLHF.

The rearrangement joins TRBV7-6 to TRBJ1-3, with 8 nucleotides matching TRBD1. The V gene's germline CDR1 is SGHVS and CDR2 FNYEAQ. The CDR3 is made up of 18 amino acids. Trimming removed 0 bases from V and 1 base from J; junction bases left unmatched: 8. The CDR3 sequence: CASSLAGRGLGSGNTIYF. CDR3 sequence (DNA): TGTGCCAGCAGCTTAGCTGGCAGGGGGCTAGGGTCTGGAAACACCATATATTTT. The full variable domain, completed using reference TRBV7-6 and TRBJ1-3, is GAGVSQSPRYKVTKRGQDVALRCDPISGHVSLYWYRQALGQGPEFLTYFNYEAQQDKSGLPNDRFSAERPEGSISTLTIQRTEQRDSAMYRCASSLAGRGLGSGNTIYFGEGSWLTVV.

This clone was counted only a few times. This sequence joins TRBV5-1 and TRBJ1-1; the D gene is possibly TRBD1 (5 bases). Germline-derived CDR1 and CDR2 are SGHRS and YFSETQ. V lost 2 bases and J lost 1, with 6 bases in between. This CDR3 spans 13 amino acids. The CDR3 here is CASSFGQNTEAFF. The CDR3 DNA follows: TGCGCCAGCAGCTTTGGACAGAACACTGAAGCTTTCTTT.

The chain is built from TRBV29-1 and TRBJ1-3; a weak D match, TRBD1 (6 bases). Germline CDR1 is SQVTM and CDR2 is ANQGSEA. CDR3 length: 13 amino acids. Trimming removed 4 bases from V and 3 bases from J, with 10 bases in between. CDR3 region: CSVGQQGGNTIYF. The CDR3 DNA reads TGCAGCGTTGGTCAACAGGGTGGAAACACCATATATTTT.

This chain joins TRBV19 and TRBJ2-2; 8 bases match TRBD2. Germline assignment: CDR1 LNHDA and CDR2 SQIVND (reference sequence). The CDR3 has 15 amino acids. V lost 6 bases to trimming and J lost 6 bases; unmatched junction nucleotides: 9. The CDR3: CASSLAGNSAGELFF. For the CDR3, the DNA is TGTGCCAGTAGCTTAGCGGGGAATTCCGCCGGGGAGCTGTTTTTT.

In its sample, this clone was seen once. The chain recombines TRBV28 with TRBJ1-2; D is unresolved. Germline assignment: CDR1 MDHEN and CDR2 SYDVKM. The germline V and J ends were trimmed by 3 bases and 2 bases, with 7 bases remaining between them. The CDR3 spans 13 residues. The CDR3 DNA reads as TGTGCCAGCAGTTTCGACAACAACTATGGCTACACCTTC. Translating gives CASSFDNNYGYTF.

The chain recombines TRBV27 with TRBJ2-6, with a tentative D call TRBD1 (6 bases). With 6 bases removed from V and 0 bases from J, the gap between germline ends came to 12 bases. The germline V gene encodes CDR1 MNHEY and CDR2 SMNVEV (reference sequence). This CDR3 has 16 amino acids. CDR3 sequence reads: CASRRDTSSGANVLTF. The CDR3 region has the DNA TGTGCCAGCAGGAGGGACACCAGCTCTGGGGCCAACGTCCTGACTTTC.

V is TRBV2 and J is TRBJ2-5; TRBD1 agrees at 9 bases. This CDR3 contains 13 residues. Germline CDR1 reads SNHLY; CDR2 reads FYNNEI. The V gene end was trimmed by 6 bases and the J gene end by 3 bases; junction bases not matched to a gene: 2. The CDR3: CASRRDREETQYF. The CDR3 coding sequence is TGTGCCAGCAGGAGGGACAGGGAAGAGACCCAGTACTTC. Combining the CDR3 with reference TRBV2 and TRBJ2-5 gives the whole variable domain EPEVTQTPSHQVTQMGQEVILRCVPISNHLYFYWYRQILGQKVEFLVSFYNNEISEKSEIFDDQFSVERPDGSNFTLKIRSTKLEDSAMYFCASRRDREETQYFGPGTRLLVL.

The rearrangement links TRBV5-1 to TRBJ1-1; D perhaps matches TRBD1 (5 bases). The V end was cut by 0 bases, the J end by 10 bases, with 13 bases between. Germline V gives CDR1 SGHRS, CDR2 YFSETQ. This CDR3 has 13 residues. Here the CDR3 DNA reads TGCGCCAGCAGCTTGGACGGGAGTAGGGGAGCTTTCTTT. It is translated as CASSLDGSRGAFF.

This clone was counted a few times. The V call is TRBV30, the J call TRBJ2-2, with a tentative D call TRBD2 (7 bases). Germline lookup yields CDR1 GTSNPN and CDR2 SVGIG (reference sequence). CDR3 size: 12 residues. Trimming cost V 2 bases and J 9 bases, with 10 bases left between them. The CDR3 spells CAWSSGGRELFF. CDR3 nucleotides: TGTGCCTGGAGTTCGGGGGGCAGGGAGCTGTTTTTT.

J is TRBJ2-3 and V is TRBV30; D is undetermined. Trimming stripped 3 bases from V and 2 bases from J, with 15 bases between. From germline, CDR1 is GTSNPN and CDR2 SVGIG (reference sequence). This CDR3 comprises 15 residues. This chain's CDR3 is CAWRRSRTFTDTQYF. The CDR3 DNA reads as TGTGCCTGGAGACGCTCCCGCACATTCACAGATACGCAGTATTTT. The variable domain in full, completed from reference TRBV30 and TRBJ2-3, reads SQTIHQWPATLVQPVGSPLSLECTVEGTSNPNLYWYRQAAGRGLQLLFYSVGIGQISSEVPQNLSASRPQDRQFILSSKKLLLSDSGFYLCAWRRSRTFTDTQYFGPGTRLTVL.

The chain carries TRBV11-2 and TRBJ1-1; 8 bases line up with TRBD1. CDR1 and CDR2 (germline): SGHAT, FQNNGV. CDR3 length: 14 amino acids. J was trimmed by 4 bases and V by 5 bases; bases with no gene match: 6. CDR3 protein: CASSTARGPTEAFF. CDR3 in DNA: TGTGCCAGCAGCACCGCCAGGGGGCCCACTGAAGCTTTCTTT.

The chain uses TRBV14 and TRBJ2-6, with D tentatively TRBD1 (5 bases). Germline V lookup: CDR1 SGHDN, CDR2 FVKESK. V shed 4 bases and J shed 2 bases, with 12 bases lying between them. This CDR3 region has 16 residues. The DNA of the CDR3 is TGTGCCAGCAGCCTCACAGGAGCCCCTGGGGCCAACGTCCTGACTTTC. Its protein product is CASSLTGAPGANVLTF.